The 20 T cell receptor beta chains listed next were all sequenced from one sample in a study of blood T cell repertoires in COVID-19. Repertoires were generated with immunoSEQ multiplex PCR, while TCRdb's copy carries only in-frame clones and drops some. The sample includes nearly 15,000 clones, 75% of them seen just once. The sequenced material came from peripheral blood. The receptor set was obtained from a man between 60 and 75 years old with acute or convalescent COVID-19.

The chain uses TRBV6-2 or TRBV6-3 and TRBJ2-5; 9 nucleotides match TRBD2. Trimming cost V 4 bases and J 4 bases; bases outside gene matches: 4. The CDR3 runs 14 residues. Germline loops: CDR1 MNHEY, CDR2 SVGEGT. The CDR3 here is CASSLGLARETQYF. Written as DNA, the CDR3 is TGTGCCAGCAGTTTAGGACTAGCGAGAGAGACCCAGTACTTC.

This rearrangement joins TRBV6-5 to TRBJ1-5; tentatively, D is TRBD1 (5 bases). The germline CDR1 and CDR2 sequences are MNHEY and SVGAGI. This CDR3 region has 13 residues. Between the trimmed V and J ends, which lost 6 bases and 11 bases, there was a span of 17 bases. The CDR3: CASRGELGLAQHF. As DNA, the CDR3 is TGTGCCAGCAGAGGGGAACTGGGTTTGGCCCAGCATTTT.

The chain uses TRBV7-8 and TRBJ1-1; D gene uncertain. Looked up from germline, CDR1 is SGHVS and CDR2 is FQNEAQ. This CDR3 comprises 14 residues. V lost 1 base and J 1 base, leaving 7 bases between the germline ends. CDR3 sequence (DNA): TGTGCCAGCAGCTTAGGGGGAGGGAACACTGAAGCTTTCTTT. Its protein is CASSLGGGNTEAFF.

This clone was observed a single time. The gene calls are TRBV19 and TRBJ2-7; D gene uncertain. V dropped 6 bases and J dropped 3 bases, with 6 bases sitting between them. This CDR3 has 11 amino acids. Per the germline V gene, CDR1 is LNHDA and CDR2 is SQIVND (reference sequence). In nucleotides, the CDR3 is TGTGCCAGTAGGGGCCTCTACGAGCAGTACTTC. Encoded protein: CASRGLYEQYF.

The J gene is TRBJ1-1, the V gene TRBV11-2, with a tentative D call TRBD1 (5 bases). The CDR3 has 14 residues. The V end lost 5 bases, the J end lost 1 base, and 11 bases lay between the germline ends. Germline V gene lookup returns CDR1 SGHAT and CDR2 FQNNGV. The CDR3 nucleotides read TGTGCCAGCAGCCCAGGGTTTGGGAACACTGAAGCTTTCTTT. Its protein is CASSPGFGNTEAFF.

The chain is built from TRBV7-8 and TRBJ2-7, with D possibly matching TRBD1 (5 bases). V lost 1 base and J 6 bases, leaving 16 bases between the germline ends. Germline lookup yields CDR1 SGHVS and CDR2 FQNEAQ. There are 15 residues in the CDR3. CDR3 in amino acids: CASSLETVSGAEQYF. CDR3 DNA sequence: TGTGCCAGCAGCTTAGAGACAGTTTCTGGTGCCGAGCAGTACTTC.

Only one count was recorded for this clone. V is TRBV5-1 and J is TRBJ2-7; TRBD2 is a possible D gene (6 bases). V lost 4 bases, J lost 7 bases, and 24 bases lay in between. The germline V gene encodes CDR1 SGHRS and CDR2 YFSETQ. This CDR3 is built from 16 residues. As DNA, the CDR3 is TGCGCCAGCAGCCCTCGACTCCGGGGGACTGGAGGAGAGCAGTACTTC. This encodes CASSPRLRGTGGEQYF.

The CDR3, as DNA: TGTGCCAGCAGTTTATTAGCGGGAGGGCCCAAGAATGAGCAGTTCTTC. This sequence encodes CASSLLAGGPKNEQFF. The genes are TRBV27 and TRBJ2-1; 11 bases are a match to TRBD2. This CDR3 is built from 16 residues. In germline, CDR1 is MNHEY, CDR2 SMNVEV (reference sequence). V lost 1 base and J lost 7; bases outside the gene matches: 6.

This clone appeared once. The chain carries TRBV11-2 and TRBJ2-5; 9 bases are a match to TRBD1. CDR3 length: 14 amino acids. V was clipped by 5 bases and J by 1 base; unmatched bases: 2. The V gene's germline CDR1 is SGHAT and CDR2 FQNNGV. The CDR3 loop reads CASSPTGGQETQYF. CDR3 sequence (DNA): TGTGCCAGCAGCCCGACAGGGGGCCAAGAGACCCAGTACTTC.

Relative to its sample, this clone is medium-sized (0.01 to 0.1%). The V and J genes are TRBV7-7 and TRBJ2-7, with 9 bases aligning to TRBD1. The V gene end was trimmed by 4 bases and the J gene end by 5 bases; junction bases not matched to a gene: 9. Germline V gene lookup returns CDR1 SSHAT and CDR2 FNYEAQ (reference sequence). The CDR3 sequence is 15 residues long. The CDR3 bases are TGTGCCAGCAGCTCCGGGACAGGGACAAAGGACGAGCAGTACTTC. Amino acid sequence: CASSSGTGTKDEQYF.

This chain connects TRBV9 to TRBJ1-4; perhaps TRBD1 as D (6 bases). Deletions cut 2 bases from V and 4 bases from J, with 12 bases between. CDR3 size: 15 residues. Germline assignment: CDR1 SGDLS and CDR2 YYNGEE. The chain's CDR3 is CASSVSRGFNEKLFF. CDR3 sequence (DNA): TGTGCCAGCAGCGTGTCAAGGGGGTTTAATGAAAAACTGTTTTTT. Looking up the rest from reference TRBV9 and TRBJ1-4 gives the full variable domain: DSGVTQTPKHLITATGQRVTLRCSPRSGDLSVYWYQQSLDQGLQFLIQYYNGEERAKGNILERFSAQQFPDLHSELNLSSLELGDSALYFCASSVSRGFNEKLFFGSGTQLSVL.

The gene calls are TRBV23-1 and TRBJ2-3; no clear D gene. TRBV23-1 is filed as an ORF, its function uncertain. This CDR3 is 20 amino acids long. V dropped 0 bases and J dropped 0 bases, with 22 bases sitting between them. CDR3 in DNA: TGCGCCAGCAGTCAATCCCTAACAGCCGAGCAGGCCTCTAGCACAGATACGCAGTATTTT. Translated: CASSQSLTAEQASSTDTQYF.

The chain recombines TRBV29-1 with TRBJ2-1, with D unresolved. The CDR3 length is 10 residues. From germline, CDR1 is SQVTM and CDR2 ANQGSEA. Trimming left V 7 bases short and J 3 bases short, with 4 bases between. CDR3 nucleotide sequence: TGCAGCGGGAGCTACAATGAGCAGTTCTTC. It codes for CSGSYNEQFF.

This chain joins TRBV24-1 and TRBJ2-1, with D possibly matching TRBD1 (6 bases). Germline CDR1 reads KGHDR; CDR2 reads SFDVKD. There are 14 residues in the CDR3. V lost 4 bases to trimming and J lost 4 bases, with 10 bases between them. CDR3 protein: CATSETGPYNEQFF. The CDR3, as DNA: TGTGCCACCAGTGAGACAGGCCCGTACAATGAGCAGTTCTTC.

The chain joins TRBV6-5 to TRBJ1-6; 8 nucleotides align to TRBD1. V shed 7 bases, J shed 10 bases, and the junction held 12 bases outside the gene matches. This CDR3 has 15 amino acids. Germline loops: CDR1 MNHEY, CDR2 SVGAGI. CDR3 in amino acids: CASNQQDRALSPLHF. The CDR3 nucleotides are TGTGCCAGCAACCAGCAGGACAGGGCGTTATCACCCCTCCACTTT.

V and J are TRBV6-2 or TRBV6-3 and TRBJ1-5, with 9 positions matching TRBD1. The CDR3 loop spans 18 amino acids. The junction had 12 bases not matched to a gene; V was cut back by 6 bases and J by 0 bases. The germline V gene encodes CDR1 MNHEY and CDR2 SVGEGT. CDR3 in amino acids: CASSLRDRVDNSNQPQHF. In nucleotides, the CDR3 is TGTGCCAGCAGCCTTCGGGACAGGGTAGATAATAGCAATCAGCCCCAGCATTTT.

This rearrangement joins TRBV5-1 to TRBJ2-3; TRBD1 matches at 9 bases. This CDR3 is 15 amino acids long. The trim removed 6 bases at V and 2 bases at J, leaving 7 bases unmatched. Per germline, CDR1 SGHRS and CDR2 YFSETQ. CDR3 in DNA: TGCGCCAGCACCTGGGGGGACAGGGACACAGATACGCAGTATTTT. Its protein product is CASTWGDRDTDTQYF. The whole variable domain, remainder taken from reference TRBV5-1 and TRBJ2-3, is KAGVTQTPRYLIKTRGQQVTLSCSPISGHRSVSWYQQTPGQGLQFLFEYFSETQRNKGNFPGRFSGRQFSNSRSEMNVSTLELGDSALYLCASTWGDRDTDTQYFGPGTRLTVL.

The chain joins TRBV28 to TRBJ2-7; 10 bases are shared with TRBD2. Germline CDR1 MDHEN, CDR2 SYDVKM. With V trimmed by 2 bases and J by 2 bases, 9 bases remained unmatched. The CDR3 totals 17 residues. The CDR3 DNA is TGTGCCAGCAGTTTAAGTACTAGCGGGAATGTCGCCTACGAGCAGTACTTC. It is translated as CASSLSTSGNVAYEQYF.

In this sample, this clone turned up a few times. This chain joins TRBV6-2 or TRBV6-3 and TRBJ1-1; maybe TRBD1 (6 bases). The germline V and J ends were trimmed by 3 bases and 6 bases, with 14 bases remaining between them. The germline V gene encodes CDR1 MNHEY and CDR2 SVGEGT. The CDR3 is 14 amino acids. The CDR3 here is CASSYVRGSAEAFF. The CDR3 nucleotides are TGTGCCAGCAGTTATGTCAGGGGCTCGGCTGAAGCTTTCTTT.

This clone has just a few counts. The V and J genes are TRBV2 and TRBJ2-4; D may be TRBD2 (5 bases). V lost 4 bases and J 7 bases, leaving 11 bases between the germline ends. CDR3 size: 13 residues. Germline lookup yields CDR1 SNHLY and CDR2 FYNNEI. The CDR3 coding sequence is TGTGCCAGCAGTGCCGGGGTGGGGAACATTCAGTACTTC. Translating gives CASSAGVGNIQYF.